The source of this TCR beta chain is a study of blood T cell repertoires in COVID-19. Study at large: Samples of COVID-19 (acute and convalescent) were obtained from the United States, Italy and Spain. Sample material is recorded as cDNA or gDNA derived from T cells, B-cell-depleted T cells, or PBMCs.

Original processing methods: Reference gene primer amplification in the assay estimated nucleated cell counts. TCRdb's table, derived via immunoSEQ multiplex PCR, lists solely in-frame clones and lacks some. V and J calls and clone size are copied from that table; D and trimming were computed from the DNA. This sample carries 150,000 to 190,000 clones, around 83% of them seen once, and the ten largest clones take under 8.5%. Trimming at V came to 5 bases and at J to 4 bases, leaving 2 bases not matched to a gene. Looked up from germline, CDR1 is MNHEY and CDR2 is SVGAGI. The CDR3 extends over 14 amino acids.

Sequenced sample: peripheral blood. This clonotype originated in an older woman with COVID-19, enrolled during active disease. The chain has TRBV6-5 and TRBJ2-1; TRBD2 aligns across 10 bases. This chain's CDR3 is CASSLLAGYNEQFF. As DNA, the CDR3 is TGTGCCAGCAGTCTACTAGCGGGGTACAATGAGCAGTTCTTC.